This passage covers 14 T cell receptor beta chains from one sample sequenced in a study of PD-1 blockade in classical Hodgkin lymphoma. TCRdb's copy holds only in-frame clones and misses some; the assay was immunoSEQ multiplex PCR. In the table there are about 97,000 clones, over 70% of which are singletons. Each and every patient relapsed after autologous stem cell transplantation, and patients got differing brentuximab vedotin exposure. The sample was peripheral blood mononuclear cells (PBMCs), taken at baseline. Receptor source: a human donor with classical Hodgkin lymphoma.

The CDR3 sequence is CASGQGSYNEQFF. The CDR3 DNA follows: TGTGCCAGCGGACAGGGTTCCTACAATGAGCAGTTCTTC. This chain joins TRBV6-5 and TRBJ2-1, with 8 bases fitting TRBD1. Per the germline V gene, CDR1 is MNHEY and CDR2 is SVGAGI. The ends lost 8 bases at V and 1 base at J; junction bases unmatched: 1. The CDR3 loop spans 13 amino acids.

On this clone itself: At the DNA level, this CDR3 is encoded by other sequences in the same sample as well. This chain joins TRBV7-9 and TRBJ2-2, with no clear D. V dropped 5 bases and J dropped 3 bases, with 7 bases sitting between them. CDR1 SEHNR and CDR2 FQNEAQ come from the germline V gene (reference sequence). The CDR3 runs 13 residues. The CDR3 nucleotides read TGTGCCAGCAGCCGCCGGGACACCGGGGAGCTGTTTTTT. Its translation is CASSRRDTGELFF.

This chain joins TRBV18 and TRBJ2-3; D not resolved. The CDR3 contains 12 residues. Trimming stripped 1 base from V and 5 bases from J, with 4 bases between. From germline, CDR1 is KGHSH and CDR2 LQKENI. The CDR3 DNA is TGTGCCAGCTCACCACTGCGAGATACGCAGTATTTT. This gives the protein CASSPLRDTQYF.

This chain uses TRBV7-2 with TRBJ2-2; TRBD1 or TRBD2 may be the D gene (6 bases each). The CDR3 is 17 residues long. V gave up 2 bases and J gave up 1 base, with 14 bases separating them. Germline-derived CDR1 and CDR2 are SGHTA and FQGNSA. This CDR3 reads CASSLSPRGQNTGELFF. CDR3 coding DNA: TGTGCCAGCAGCTTATCACCTCGGGGGCAGAACACCGGGGAGCTGTTTTTT.

In its sample, this clone was seen a few times. The V and J genes are TRBV6-4 and TRBJ2-3; D remains unclear. In germline, CDR1 is MRHNA, CDR2 SNTAGT. The V and J ends lost 3 bases and 1 base respectively, with 5 bases between them. The CDR3 has 13 residues. The CDR3: CASSERGTDTQYF. The CDR3 DNA reads as TGTGCCAGCAGTGAACGGGGCACAGATACGCAGTATTTT.

This clone was recorded at least ten times. The chain couples TRBV5-4 to TRBJ2-2; 12 bases align to TRBD2. This CDR3 spans 18 amino acids. V lost 1 base to trimming and J lost 3 bases; unmatched junction nucleotides: 7. Germline loops: CDR1 SGHNT, CDR2 YYREEE (reference sequence). In nucleotides, the CDR3 is TGTGCCAGCAGCTTGATCCTAGCGGGAGGGCCTCACACCGGGGAGCTGTTTTTT. Translating it yields CASSLILAGGPHTGELFF.

The V gene is TRBV28, the J gene TRBJ1-1; 8 bases align to TRBD1. V trimming: 8 bases; J trimming: 1 base; junction bases outside the gene matches: 6. The germline CDR1 and CDR2 sequences are MDHEN and SYDVKM. This CDR3 spans 14 amino acids. CDR3 sequence (DNA): TGTGCCAGCCTACAGGGGGATGGGAACACTGAAGCTTTCTTT. The encoded protein is CASLQGDGNTEAFF.

This clone was found a few times. This rearrangement joins TRBV15 to TRBJ2-5; D remains unclear. In germline, CDR1 is LNHNV, CDR2 YYDKDF (reference sequence). This CDR3 has 14 amino acids. Between the trimmed V and J ends, which lost 0 bases and 1 base, there was a span of 6 bases. CDR3 coding DNA: TGTGCCACCAGCAGAGATCTAGTCCAAGAGACCCAGTACTTC. Encoded protein: CATSRDLVQETQYF.

CDR3 DNA sequence: TGCAGCGTTGAATTCGGTAGCGTGGGGGAGCAGTACTTC. It yields the protein CSVEFGSVGEQYF. The chain uses TRBV29-1 and TRBJ2-7; perhaps TRBD2 as D (5 bases). Trimming took 2 bases from V and 7 from J, leaving 15 bases between them. The CDR3 has 13 amino acids. In germline, CDR1 is SQVTM, CDR2 ANQGSEA.

The V gene is TRBV5-5, the J gene TRBJ2-5; TRBD2 matches at 7 bases. The CDR3 totals 14 residues. CDR1 and CDR2 (germline): SGHKS, YYEKEE (reference sequence). Trimming at V came to 0 bases and at J to 4 bases, leaving 3 bases not matched to a gene. The CDR3 DNA follows: TGTGCCAGCAGCTTGGAACTAGCGAGAGAGACCCAGTACTTC. This translates into CASSLELARETQYF.

CDR3 sequence reads: CASSRDTTDTQYF. The DNA for the CDR3 is TGCGCCAGCAGCAGGGACACCACAGATACGCAGTATTTT. This rearrangement joins TRBV5-1 to TRBJ2-3, with D perhaps matching TRBD1 (6 bases). Germline CDR1 SGHRS, CDR2 YFSETQ. The germline V and J ends were trimmed by 4 bases and 2 bases, with 8 bases remaining between them. This CDR3 contains 13 residues.

A few counts support this clone. The V gene is TRBV27, the J gene TRBJ1-5, with TRBD1 matching over 7 bases. Germline-derived CDR1 and CDR2 are MNHEY and SMNVEV (reference sequence). This CDR3 contains 15 residues. V shed 4 bases and J 2 bases; nucleotides not matched to a gene: 5. CDR3 amino acids: CASSWGTGGNQPQHF. As DNA, the CDR3 is TGTGCCAGCAGTTGGGGAACAGGGGGCAATCAGCCCCAGCATTTT.

The gene calls are TRBV5-1 and TRBJ2-1; D tentatively fits TRBD1 or TRBD2 (5 bases each). This CDR3 is built from 16 residues. Trimming shortened V by 3 bases and J by 7 bases, and 20 bases separated the two germline ends. Germline V gives CDR1 SGHRS, CDR2 YFSETQ. In DNA, the CDR3 is TGCGCCAGCAGCTGGGGAGCTAGACAGCCGCCTAATGAGCAGTTCTTC. Residues: CASSWGARQPPNEQFF.

The chain couples TRBV6-6 to TRBJ2-7; no clear D gene. The CDR3 is made up of 14 amino acids. Trimming shortened V by 7 bases and J by 0 bases, and 13 bases separated the two germline ends. Germline values: CDR1 MNHNY, CDR2 SVGAGI (reference sequence). In DNA, the CDR3 is TGTGCCAGCAAGCCGGCCAGCGTCTCCTACGAGCAGTACTTC. This codes for CASKPASVSYEQYF.